This record covers a single T cell receptor (beta chain). The data were obtained in a study of blood T cell repertoires in COVID-19. Turning to the study itself: From the United States, Italy and Spain came samples of acute and convalescent COVID-19. T cells, B-cell-depleted T cells, or PBMCs supplied cDNA or gDNA.

Source study methods: Amplification of reference gene primers provided the estimated nucleated cell counts. Only in-frame clones appear in the TCRdb table, and some are missing; sequencing was by immunoSEQ multiplex PCR. The D gene and trimming were derived from the DNA, and the V and J assignments and clone size from that table. Of around 270,000 clones listed, around nine tenths were seen once; the top ten hold more than 4.5%. Patients in Seattle were enrolled during active infection, then followed longitudinally. V shed 0 bases and J 6 bases; nucleotides not matched to a gene: 7. The V gene's germline CDR1 is SGDLS and CDR2 YYNGEE. The CDR3 is made up of 17 amino acids.

This clonotype was sampled from a woman aged 55-69 years with COVID-19, enrolled during active disease. This chain connects TRBV9 to TRBJ2-1; TRBD2 aligns across 12 bases. Material: peripheral blood. CDR3 region: CASSVGLAGGVANEQFF. The CDR3 DNA follows: TGTGCCAGCAGCGTAGGTCTAGCGGGAGGGGTGGCCAATGAGCAGTTCTTC.